Each of the 16 T cell receptor beta chains below was sequenced from the same sample in a study of T cells in narcolepsy. Profiled with immunoSEQ multiplex PCR; TCRdb holds only in-frame clones, not every one. The sample holds 30,000 to 35,000 clones, 79% seen once. Sequencing input: memory (CD45RA-) CD4+ T cells from blood. These receptors were obtained from a human donor in good health.

In its sample, this clone was seen once. J is TRBJ1-4 and V is TRBV27; TRBD1 agrees at 8 bases. The CDR3 is 14 amino acids. After removal of 6 bases from V and 4 bases from J, the junction contained 4 bases not matched to a gene. From germline, CDR1 is MNHEY and CDR2 SMNVEV (reference sequence). The CDR3 reads CASRLTGVNEKLFF. CDR3 nucleotides: TGTGCCAGCAGGTTGACAGGGGTTAATGAAAAACTGTTTTTT.

The chain recombines TRBV15 with TRBJ2-5; no clear D gene. Trimming cost V 8 bases and J 2 bases, with 12 bases left between them. This CDR3 region has 13 residues. From germline, CDR1 is LNHNV and CDR2 YYDKDF (reference sequence). As DNA, the CDR3 is TGTGCCACCGCGACTGGCCCGCAAGAGACCCAGTACTTC. Translating gives CATATGPQETQYF.

This chain uses TRBV10-3 with TRBJ1-5; 9 bases fit TRBD1. The trim removed 3 bases at V and 0 bases at J, leaving 15 bases unmatched. The CDR3 contains 20 residues. Germline CDR1 and CDR2: ENHRY and SYGVKD. CDR3 loop: CAISDPRTGENPDSNQPQHF. CDR3 nucleotide sequence: TGTGCCATCAGTGATCCGAGGACAGGGGAAAACCCAGATAGCAATCAGCCCCAGCATTTT.

CDR3 in amino acids: CASSLGSRVSTDTQYF. DNA for the CDR3: TGCGCCAGCAGCTTGGGGTCCCGCGTGAGCACAGATACGCAGTATTTT. The chain recombines TRBV5-1 with TRBJ2-3; D not resolved. The CDR3 is 16 amino acids. V was trimmed by 0 bases and J by 0 bases, leaving 11 bases between them. Germline loops: CDR1 SGHRS, CDR2 YFSETQ.

The J gene is TRBJ1-1, the V gene TRBV6-1, with D maybe TRBD1 (5 bases). Germline V gene data show CDR1 as MNHNS and CDR2 as SASEGT. Trimming stripped 5 bases from V and 6 bases from J, with 13 bases between. This CDR3 is built from 13 residues. The CDR3 nucleotides read TGTGCCAGCAGTTATCACACGACAGCTGAAGCTTTCTTT. Protein sequence: CASSYHTTAEAFF.

This clone has more than one count but fewer than ten. The genes are TRBV19 and TRBJ1-4; possible D gene TRBD1, 6 bases. CDR1 LNHDA and CDR2 SQIVND come from the germline V gene (reference sequence). The CDR3 consists of 18 residues. Trimming took off 4 bases at V and 0 bases at J, with 18 bases between the two ends. The CDR3 spells CASSRGRTAQTTNEKLFF. Written as DNA, the CDR3 is TGTGCCAGTAGTAGGGGGAGGACAGCCCAGACAACTAATGAAAAACTGTTTTTT.

The chain employs TRBV5-1 and TRBJ1-1; the D gene is possibly TRBD1 (5 bases). Germline CDR1 SGHRS, CDR2 YFSETQ. Trimming cost V 4 bases and J 3 bases, with 16 bases left between them. CDR3 length: 15 amino acids. CDR3 sequence (DNA): TGCGCCAGCAGCACCCGTCCAGGGAGGGACACTGAAGCTTTCTTT. It translates to CASSTRPGRDTEAFF.

This clone has only a few counts. This chain uses TRBV6-1 with TRBJ1-3, with D possibly matching TRBD1 (6 bases). Between the trimmed V and J ends, which lost 0 bases and 2 bases, there was a span of 11 bases. Germline-derived CDR1 and CDR2 are MNHNS and SASEGT. The CDR3 loop spans 16 amino acids. The CDR3 protein is CASSEASGTTGNTIYF. CDR3 sequence (DNA): TGTGCCAGCAGTGAAGCTTCCGGGACAACTGGAAACACCATATATTTT.

The chain combines TRBV9 with TRBJ1-1, with D possibly matching TRBD1 (5 bases). Germline V gene lookup returns CDR1 SGDLS and CDR2 YYNGEE. The ends were cut back, 0 bases at V and 3 bases at J, with 6 bases in the middle. The CDR3 is 13 residues long. The CDR3 is CASSVGGYTEAFF. The CDR3 coding sequence is TGTGCCAGCAGCGTAGGGGGGTACACTGAAGCTTTCTTT.

This clone has a handful of counts. CDR3 sequence (DNA): TGTGCCAGCTCAAACCGGGACAGGGCGAACGAGCAGTACTTC. Amino acids: CASSNRDRANEQYF. The V call is TRBV18, the J call TRBJ2-7, with 9 bases identical to TRBD1. Germline CDR1 and CDR2: KGHSH and LQKENI. With 5 bases clipped from V and 5 bases from J, the junction kept 7 bases outside the gene matches. The length of the CDR3 is 14 residues.

V usage is TRBV7-3 and J usage is TRBJ2-3, with D unclear. The V gene's germline CDR1 is SGHTA and CDR2 FQGTGA. V was clipped by 2 bases and J by 6 bases, with 9 bases between them. The CDR3 has 13 amino acids. In DNA form, the CDR3 reads TGTGCCAGCAGCTTAGATCCCCCCGATACGCAGTATTTT. This encodes CASSLDPPDTQYF.

V gene TRBV30 combines with J gene TRBJ2-7; no clear D gene. The CDR3 runs 13 residues. The germline V gene has CDR1 GTSNPN and CDR2 SVGIG (reference sequence). Trimming took 1 base from V and 6 from J, leaving 13 bases between them. The CDR3 sequence: CAWSASSASEQYF. For the CDR3, the DNA is TGTGCCTGGAGTGCTTCTAGTGCCTCCGAGCAGTACTTC.

The chain recombines TRBV10-3 with TRBJ1-1; tentative D call: TRBD1 (6 bases). This CDR3 has 14 residues. Germline V gene sequence: CDR1 ENHRY, CDR2 SYGVKD. V was clipped by 4 bases and J by 5 bases, with 14 bases between them. CDR3 DNA sequence: TGTGCCATCAGTGCCCTGGCCCAGGGGACTGAAGCTTTCTTT. It codes for CAISALAQGTEAFF.

The chain uses TRBV6-5 and TRBJ2-1; D is ambiguous. V lost 5 bases, J lost 7 bases, and 12 bases lay in between. The length of the CDR3 is 13 residues. Germline-derived CDR1 and CDR2 are MNHEY and SVGAGI. CDR3 coding DNA: TGTGCCAGCAGTGACTTTCCTTCAAATGAGCAGTTCTTC. Translating it yields CASSDFPSNEQFF.

This clone was detected a few times. The CDR3 reads CSSVVGVEKLFF. The DNA of the CDR3 is TGTTCCTCAGTGGTGGGAGTTGAAAAACTGTTTTTT. J is TRBJ1-4 and V is TRBV30, with D unclear. The CDR3 is 12 amino acids. CDR1 is GTSNPN and CDR2 is SVGIG in the germline V gene (reference sequence).

CDR3 nucleotide sequence: TGTGCCAGCAGCTTACACTATGGCTACACCTTC. It yields the protein CASSLHYGYTF. This chain joins TRBV7-9 and TRBJ1-2; D gene uncertain. Per the germline V gene, CDR1 is SEHNR and CDR2 is FQNEAQ (reference sequence). The V end lost 2 bases, the J end lost 3 bases, and 1 base lay between the germline ends. The CDR3 spans 11 residues.